Listed below are T cell receptor beta chains from one sample, sequenced in a study of OX40 agonist ivuxolimab in advanced cancers. TCRdb's copy holds only in-frame clones and misses some; the assay was immunoSEQ multiplex PCR. The sample has around 40,000 clones, roughly 91% seen once. Sample: CD4+ or CD8+ T cells sorted from blood, taken in a trial of the OX40 agonist ivuxolimab. These receptors were obtained from an adult with an advanced solid tumor such as melanoma, head and neck, liver or kidney cancer. Each CDR3 is given with its conserved first and last residue. The order of the fields is V gene, D gene, J gene, clone size, CDR3 protein, CDR3 DNA. The D gene is left open where the match is weak. A row's size may be missing; if present it is once, few, many or a size class.

V: TRBV6-1; D: .; J: TRBJ2-7; size: .; CDR3: CASPRTANEQYF; DNA: TGTGCCAGCCCCCGGACGGCGAACGAGCAGTACTTC
V: TRBV4-1; D: .; J: TRBJ1-5; size: .; CDR3: CASSRIPAENQPQHF; DNA: TGCGCCAGCAGCCGGATCCCGGCCGAGAATCAGCCCCAGCATTTT
V: TRBV7-9; D: .; J: TRBJ1-2; size: .; CDR3: CASRPQRIRFHGYTF; DNA: TGTGCCAGCCGCCCCCAGAGGATCAGGTTCCATGGCTACACCTTC
V: TRBV29-1; D: TRBD1; J: TRBJ2-2; size: .; CDR3: CSVASGTGLTGELFF; DNA: TGCAGCGTGGCCAGCGGGACAGGGTTAACCGGGGAGCTGTTTTTT
V: TRBV4-1; D: TRBD1; J: TRBJ1-3; size: .; CDR3: CASSLQGLSGNTIYF; DNA: TGCGCCAGCAGCCTACAGGGGCTCTCTGGAAACACCATATATTTT
V: TRBV15; D: .; J: TRBJ1-2; size: .; CDR3: CATSRTQGKDGYTF; DNA: TGTGCCACCAGCAGAACACAGGGAAAAGATGGCTACACCTTC
V: TRBV27; D: .; J: TRBJ1-2; size: .; CDR3: CASRPGYPNYGYTF; DNA: TGTGCCAGCAGACCAGGTTACCCTAACTATGGCTACACCTTC
V: TRBV27; D: TRBD2; J: TRBJ2-5; size: .; CDR3: CASSSGPGGQETQYF; DNA: TGTGCCAGCAGTTCCGGGCCGGGGGGCCAAGAGACCCAGTACTTC
V: TRBV7-9; D: .; J: TRBJ2-5; size: .; CDR3: CASSLVPSQETQYF; DNA: TGTGCCAGCAGCTTAGTCCCCAGCCAAGAGACCCAGTACTTC
V: TRBV27; D: .; J: TRBJ1-2; size: .; CDR3: CASSFSQGGDGYTF; DNA: TGTGCCAGCAGTTTCTCCCAGGGCGGGGATGGCTACACCTTC
V: TRBV6-1; D: .; J: TRBJ1-3; size: .; CDR3: CASSEATYKASSGNTIYF; DNA: TGTGCCAGCAGTGAAGCGACCTACAAGGCGAGCTCTGGAAACACCATATATTTT
V: TRBV7-6; D: TRBD2; J: TRBJ2-4; size: .; CDR3: CASSLDLAGEGRGKNIQYF; DNA: TGTGCCAGCAGCTTAGATCTAGCGGGAGAGGGGAGGGGCAAAAACATTCAGTACTTC
V: TRBV7-9; D: .; J: TRBJ2-7; size: few; CDR3: CASSLALGDRSSYEQYF; DNA: TGTGCCAGCAGCTTAGCGCTCGGGGACCGGAGCTCCTACGAGCAGTACTTC
V: TRBV5-4; D: TRBD1; J: TRBJ2-1; size: .; CDR3: CASSDGQGYNEQFF; DNA: TGTGCCAGCAGCGATGGACAGGGGTACAATGAGCAGTTCTTC